This T cell receptor beta chain was captured in a study of T cells in Graves' hyperthyroidism and ophthalmopathy. Those with hyperthyroidism were 18 to 65 years old, newly diagnosed, and ill for under 2 months. To note about this clonotype: Its antigen is not known.

Study findings and constraints: Model output signaled ophthalmopathy a median about seven months ahead of onset. Most thyroid clonotypes that were expanded above 0.001 also turned up in blood.

Amplified regions were TCR beta CDR3 sequences from RNA transcripts. TCR CDR3 regions were first amplified by RT-PCR with HTBI primers. TCRdb reprocessed the multiplex PCR reads via MiXCR and lists one record per CDR3 protein. Altogether hundreds of thousands of distinct CDR3 sequences are present, 38% being singletons, with the ten largest covering around 9.3%. V dropped 1 base and J dropped 8; count of bases not matched to a gene: 5. Looked up from germline, CDR1 is SGHVS and CDR2 is FQNEAQ. This CDR3 has 14 amino acids. J is TRBJ1-5 and V is TRBV7-8; 7 positions match TRBD1. This sequence was found in a man aged 18 to 35 with Graves' hyperthyroidism. The sequencing input was blood. The DNA of the CDR3 is TGTGCCAGCAGCTTAGAAGGGGGCGGGGAGCCCCAGCATTTT. Encoded protein: CASSLEGGGEPQHF.